This T cell receptor (beta chain) was sequenced during a study of cytomegalovirus exposure and HLA in healthy donors. Whole-study findings and limits: Reports credit the classifier with highly specific, highly sensitive diagnosis of cytomegalovirus status. Most TCR sequences were seen very rarely across donors, but some public TCRs occurred in many. Some 150 TCR beta chains were listed as cytomegalovirus-associated.

In this sample, this clone turned up once. The antigen remains undetermined. TCRdb keeps only in-frame clones here, not all; method: immunoSEQ multiplex PCR. The table shows over 250,000 clones, with about 86% occurring only once. Germline values: CDR1 SNHLY, CDR2 FYNNEI. With V trimmed by 7 bases and J by 4 bases, 12 bases remained unmatched. This CDR3 region has 17 residues. The chain links TRBV2 to TRBJ2-6, with TRBD1 identical over 8 bases. The TCR sequence derives from a woman under 30 in good health and CMV-seronegative. Material: PBMCs. CDR3 region: CASIPGQAVTGANVLTF. CDR3 bases: TGTGCCAGCATTCCGGGACAGGCGGTTACCGGGGCCAACGTCCTGACTTTC.